One and the same sample provided the 30 T cell receptor beta chains below, sequenced in a study of T cells expressing NK-cell markers (dated by TCRdb to about 2020). Receptor amplification or capture employed 5' RACE. Instrument used: Illumina HiSeq 2000. TCRdb reprocessed the reads, reporting each CDR3 protein sequence once and no DNA. This sample's table lists some 340,000 distinct CDR3 sequences. Roughly 5.2% of the sample is held by the ten biggest clonotypes. Sequenced input: blood T cells: a sorted CD56 or NKG2C T cell subset, CD4+ or CD8+ T cells, or bulk PBMC T cells (not recorded which). The receptors were gathered from a man aged 18-70 years in good health.

V and J are TRBV5-4 and TRBJ1-1; checking the TCRdb D call of TRBD1 is not possible without DNA. The CDR3 has 13 residues. Looked up from germline, CDR1 is SGHNT and CDR2 is YYREEE (reference sequence). The CDR3 region is CASSAAHVAEAFF.

The V gene is TRBV6-4, the J gene TRBJ1-6. The CDR3 extends over 15 amino acids. Per germline, CDR1 MRHNA and CDR2 SNTAGT. Here the CDR3 reads CASSEAQQSNSPLHF.

The chain couples TRBV20-1 to TRBJ1-5. CDR3 length: 16 residues. Germline values: CDR1 DFQATT, CDR2 SNEGSKA (reference sequence). This chain's CDR3 is CSAAEEDPGRNQPQHF.

The rearrangement uses TRBV7-2 and TRBJ2-5. The CDR3 covers 14 residues. CDR1 and CDR2 (germline): SGHTA, FQGNSA. CDR3 residues: CASSFGLSQETQYF.

This chain uses TRBV7-3 with TRBJ2-1; TCRdb selects TRBD2, and the lack of DNA leaves this call unchecked. Germline V CDR1 and CDR2: SGHTA, FQGTGA. The CDR3 has 12 amino acids. CDR3: CASSSNGLWQFF.

J is TRBJ2-2 and V is TRBV3-1. The CDR3 covers 12 residues. Germline V gene data show CDR1 as LGHDT and CDR2 as YNNKEL (reference sequence). CDR3 region: CASSQEVRELFF.

This chain uses TRBV28 with TRBJ1-2; TCRdb gives TRBD1 as the D gene, but with no DNA this cannot be confirmed. The CDR3 totals 12 residues. Germline V gene lookup returns CDR1 MDHEN and CDR2 SYDVKM. CDR3 residues: CASSLHPDGYTF.

The chain carries TRBV12-3 or TRBV12-4 and TRBJ2-1; the D call from TCRdb, TRBD1, cannot be confirmed without DNA. This CDR3 is built from 18 residues. The CDR3 loop is CASSHTQGALYPYNEQFF.

This rearrangement joins TRBV14 to TRBJ2-5; TCRdb's assignment of TRBD1 cannot be checked, as there is no DNA. The CDR3 extends over 15 amino acids. The V gene's germline CDR1 is SGHDN and CDR2 FVKESK. CDR3 sequence: CASSQDRTGRETQYF.

This sequence joins TRBV3-1 and TRBJ2-5; TCRdb designates TRBD2, a call that cannot be tested without DNA. The CDR3 has 16 residues. The germline CDR1 and CDR2 sequences are LGHDT and YNNKEL (reference sequence). CDR3 residues: CASSQEWRLAKETQYF.

The rearrangement joins TRBV12-3 or TRBV12-4 to TRBJ2-3. This CDR3 spans 15 amino acids. CDR3: CASSLATFSTDTQYF.

The chain has TRBV13 and TRBJ2-5; TCRdb selects TRBD1, and the lack of DNA leaves this call unchecked. CDR1 and CDR2 (germline): PRHDT, FYEKMQ (reference sequence). This CDR3 comprises 17 residues. This CDR3 reads CASSAQDRDRAQETQYF. The full variable domain, its missing parts supplied by reference TRBV13 and TRBJ2-5, is AAGVIQSPRHLIKEKRETATLKCYPIPRHDTVYWYQQGPGQDPQFLISFYEKMQSDKGSIPDRFSAQQFSDYHSELNMSSLELGDSALYFCASSAQDRDRAQETQYFGPGTRLLVL.

The CDR3 reads CASSLVAGTGHNEQFF. The chain uses TRBV7-2 and TRBJ2-1; TCRdb's assignment of TRBD1 cannot be checked, as there is no DNA. The germline V gene encodes CDR1 SGHTA and CDR2 FQGNSA. This CDR3 comprises 16 residues. The full variable domain, its missing parts supplied by reference TRBV7-2 and TRBJ2-1, is GAGVSQSPSNKVTEKGKDVELRCDPISGHTALYWYRQSLGQGLEFLIYFQGNSAPDKSGLPSDRFSAERTGGSVSTLTIQRTQQEDSAVYLCASSLVAGTGHNEQFFGPGTRLTVL.

V is TRBV6-5 and J is TRBJ2-6; TCRdb outputs TRBD2, but without DNA this stays unchecked. The CDR3 covers 18 residues. CDR1 and CDR2 from the germline V gene are MNHEY and SVGAGI. The CDR3 sequence: CASSSLSRAVAGANVLTF.

This chain uses TRBV4-2 with TRBJ1-6. CDR1 is LGHNA, CDR2 YNFKEQ, per germline. The CDR3 has 16 residues. This chain's CDR3 is CASSQDRPIGNSPLHF.

The chain recombines TRBV6-5 with TRBJ1-1. CDR3 length: 15 residues. The germline V gene encodes CDR1 MNHEY and CDR2 SVGAGI. The CDR3 region is CASSYSGGLATEAFF.

The J gene is TRBJ2-7, the V gene TRBV7-9; lacking DNA, the TRBD1 call made by TCRdb goes unchecked. This CDR3 comprises 16 residues. CDR1 and CDR2 from the germline V gene are SEHNR and FQNEAQ (reference sequence). The CDR3 region is CASSDKDRGSGYEQYF.

The rearrangement joins TRBV25-1 to TRBJ2-2; TCRdb proposes TRBD2, but this gene call is untestable without DNA. Germline V CDR1 and CDR2: MGHDK, SYGVNS. CDR3 length equals 16 residues. The CDR3 is CASSGLAGGRTGELFF.

The rearrangement uses TRBV5-6 and TRBJ1-5; TCRdb's D gene call, TRBD1, goes unchecked for lack of DNA. Germline V gene sequence: CDR1 SGHDT, CDR2 YYEEEE. The CDR3 is 15 residues long. This CDR3 reads CASSRKTGSNQPQHF.

The V and J genes are TRBV11-2 and TRBJ2-3; no DNA is available, so the TRBD1 call from TCRdb remains unchecked. CDR3 length: 17 amino acids. Per germline, CDR1 SGHAT and CDR2 FQNNGV. The CDR3 sequence is CASSLFPTGGGTDTQYF.

This sequence joins TRBV27 and TRBJ1-4; TCRdb's D call, TRBD1, is unchecked because there is no DNA. The CDR3 length is 14 residues. Germline loops: CDR1 MNHEY, CDR2 SMNVEV (reference sequence). CDR3 region: CASSSLTGPTKLFF.

V is TRBV2 and J is TRBJ1-2. The CDR3 totals 14 residues. Germline V lookup: CDR1 SNHLY, CDR2 FYNNEI. CDR3 region: CASIQDLEGVGYTF. Together with reference TRBV2 and TRBJ1-2, the CDR3 gives the full variable domain: EPEVTQTPSHQVTQMGQEVILRCVPISNHLYFYWYRQILGQKVEFLVSFYNNEISEKSEIFDDQFSVERPDGSNFTLKIRSTKLEDSAMYFCASIQDLEGVGYTFGSGTRLTVV.

This chain joins TRBV4-2 and TRBJ1-1; TCRdb selects TRBD1, and the lack of DNA leaves this call unchecked. In germline, CDR1 is LGHNA, CDR2 YNFKEQ. The CDR3 length is 16 residues. CDR3: CASSPRDRGMNTEAFF.

V usage is TRBV3-1 and J usage is TRBJ2-7. The CDR3 is made up of 12 amino acids. CDR1 and CDR2 (germline): LGHDT, YNNKEL (reference sequence). The CDR3 sequence: CASSQSNIEQYF.

V usage is TRBV2 and J usage is TRBJ2-5. The CDR3 is 11 amino acids. Looked up from germline, CDR1 is SNHLY and CDR2 is FYNNEI. CDR3: CASRAEKTQYF.

The rearrangement links TRBV28 to TRBJ2-7; TCRdb proposes TRBD1, but this gene call is untestable without DNA. This CDR3 has 15 amino acids. Germline CDR1 and CDR2: MDHEN and SYDVKM. The CDR3 sequence: CASSTGGTGLEEQYF.

The chain is built from TRBV12-3 or TRBV12-4 and TRBJ1-1; TCRdb's D gene call, TRBD1, goes unchecked for lack of DNA. The CDR3 covers 13 residues. CDR3 protein: CASNRNMNTEAFF.

V and J are TRBV20-1 and TRBJ2-1; TCRdb picks TRBD2, but there is no DNA to check that call. This CDR3 comprises 14 residues. Germline CDR1 is DFQATT and CDR2 is SNEGSKA (reference sequence). CDR3 amino acids: CSAKPPGGVGAQFF.

The J gene is TRBJ2-1, the V gene TRBV15; the D call from TCRdb, TRBD1, cannot be confirmed without DNA. This CDR3 has 15 residues. In germline, CDR1 is LNHNV, CDR2 YYDKDF (reference sequence). CDR3: CATSLSYKGYNEQFF.

The chain combines TRBV7-3 with TRBJ2-7; checking the TCRdb D call of TRBD1 is not possible without DNA. CDR3 size: 16 residues. Germline CDR1 SGHTA, CDR2 FQGTGA. CDR3 sequence reads: CASSPVGTTNSYEQYF.